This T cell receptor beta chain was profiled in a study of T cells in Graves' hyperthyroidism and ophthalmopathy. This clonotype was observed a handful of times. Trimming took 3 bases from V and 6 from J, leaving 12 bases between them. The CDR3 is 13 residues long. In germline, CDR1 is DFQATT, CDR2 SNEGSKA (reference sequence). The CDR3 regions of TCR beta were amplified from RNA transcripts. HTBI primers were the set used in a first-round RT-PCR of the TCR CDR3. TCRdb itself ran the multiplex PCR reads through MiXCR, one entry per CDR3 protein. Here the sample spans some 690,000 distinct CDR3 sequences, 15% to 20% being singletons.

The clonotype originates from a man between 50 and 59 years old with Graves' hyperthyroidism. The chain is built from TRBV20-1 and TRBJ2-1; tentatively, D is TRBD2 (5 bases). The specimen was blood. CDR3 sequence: CSASDELVNEQFF. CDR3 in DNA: TGCAGTGCTAGTGACGAACTAGTCAATGAGCAGTTCTTC.